This T cell receptor beta chain was sequenced for a study of cytomegalovirus exposure and HLA in healthy donors. Study-level information: Earlier findings included roughly 120 million unique TCR beta sequences obtained from around 180 million T cells. Study-level results: Reports showed the classifier diagnosing cytomegalovirus status with high specificity and sensitivity.

V lost 4 bases and J 1 base, leaving 7 bases between the germline ends. Germline lookup yields CDR1 MDHEN and CDR2 SYDVKM. The CDR3 spans 13 residues. Of note for this clone: Antigen: not known.

PCR was performed using 60 Vbeta and 13 Jbeta primers. Repertoires were generated with immunoSEQ multiplex PCR, while TCRdb's copy carries only in-frame clones and drops some. Of approximately 90,000 clones listed, around 77% are singletons. The TCR originated in a boy between 10 and 17 years old in good health and CMV-seronegative. The rearrangement links TRBV28 to TRBJ1-2, with D unresolved. Sample: PBMCs. This CDR3 is CASSYGVNYGYTF. CDR3 DNA: TGTGCCAGCAGTTACGGGGTTAACTATGGCTACACCTTC.